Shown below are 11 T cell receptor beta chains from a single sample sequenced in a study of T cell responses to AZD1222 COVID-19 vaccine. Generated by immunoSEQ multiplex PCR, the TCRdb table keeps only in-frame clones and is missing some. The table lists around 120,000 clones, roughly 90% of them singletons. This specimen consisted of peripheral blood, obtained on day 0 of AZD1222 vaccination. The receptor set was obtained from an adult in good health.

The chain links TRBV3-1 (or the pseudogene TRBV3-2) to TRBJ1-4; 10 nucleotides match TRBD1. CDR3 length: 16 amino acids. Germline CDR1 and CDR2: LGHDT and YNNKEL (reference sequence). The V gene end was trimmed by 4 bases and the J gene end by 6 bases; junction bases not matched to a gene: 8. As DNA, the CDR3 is TGTGCCAGCAGCCGCAGGGGGACAGGGGTTGATGAAAAACTGTTTTTT. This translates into CASSRRGTGVDEKLFF.

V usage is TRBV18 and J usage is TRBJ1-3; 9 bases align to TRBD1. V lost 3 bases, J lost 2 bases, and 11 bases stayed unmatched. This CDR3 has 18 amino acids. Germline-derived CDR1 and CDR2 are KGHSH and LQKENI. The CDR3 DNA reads TGTGCCAGCTCACCGCCGAATCGGGACAGGGCTCCTGGAAACACCATATATTTT. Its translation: CASSPPNRDRAPGNTIYF. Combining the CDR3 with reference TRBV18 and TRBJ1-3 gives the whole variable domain NAGVMQNPRHLVRRRGQEARLRCSPMKGHSHVYWYRQLPEEGLKFMVYLQKENIIDESGMPKERFSAEFPKEGPSILRIQQVVRGDSAAYFCASSPPNRDRAPGNTIYFGEGSWLTVV.

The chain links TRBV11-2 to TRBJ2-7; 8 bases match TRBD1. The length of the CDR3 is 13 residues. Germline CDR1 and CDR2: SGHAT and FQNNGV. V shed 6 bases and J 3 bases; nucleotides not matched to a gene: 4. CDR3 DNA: TGTGCCAGCAGTCAGGGGGCGAGCTACGAGCAGTACTTC. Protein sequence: CASSQGASYEQYF.

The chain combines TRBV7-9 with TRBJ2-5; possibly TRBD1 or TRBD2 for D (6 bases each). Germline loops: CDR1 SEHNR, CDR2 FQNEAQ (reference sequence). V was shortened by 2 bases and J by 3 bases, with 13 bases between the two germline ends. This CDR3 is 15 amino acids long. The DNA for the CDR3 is TGTGCCAGCAGCTTATCCTCGGGGGCAGAAGAGACCCAGTACTTC. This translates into CASSLSSGAEETQYF.

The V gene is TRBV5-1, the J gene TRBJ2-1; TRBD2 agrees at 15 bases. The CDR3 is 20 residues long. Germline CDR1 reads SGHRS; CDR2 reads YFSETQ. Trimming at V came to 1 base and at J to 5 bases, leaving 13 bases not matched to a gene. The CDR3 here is CASSLSTGTSGGLLNNEQFF. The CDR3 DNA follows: TGCGCCAGCAGCTTGTCGACCGGGACTAGCGGGGGGTTGTTGAACAATGAGCAGTTCTTC. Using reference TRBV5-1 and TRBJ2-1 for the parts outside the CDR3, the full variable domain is KAGVTQTPRYLIKTRGQQVTLSCSPISGHRSVSWYQQTPGQGLQFLFEYFSETQRNKGNFPGRFSGRQFSNSRSEMNVSTLELGDSALYLCASSLSTGTSGGLLNNEQFFGPGTRLTVL.

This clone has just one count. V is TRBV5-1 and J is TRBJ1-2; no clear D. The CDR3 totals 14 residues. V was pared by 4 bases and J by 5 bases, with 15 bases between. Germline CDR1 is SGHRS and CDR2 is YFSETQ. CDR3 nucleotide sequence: TGCGCCAGCAGCCCGGACGGCGGGAATTATGGCTACACCTTC. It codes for CASSPDGGNYGYTF. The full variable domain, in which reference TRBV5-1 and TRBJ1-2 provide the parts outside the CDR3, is KAGVTQTPRYLIKTRGQQVTLSCSPISGHRSVSWYQQTPGQGLQFLFEYFSETQRNKGNFPGRFSGRQFSNSRSEMNVSTLELGDSALYLCASSPDGGNYGYTFGSGTRLTVV.

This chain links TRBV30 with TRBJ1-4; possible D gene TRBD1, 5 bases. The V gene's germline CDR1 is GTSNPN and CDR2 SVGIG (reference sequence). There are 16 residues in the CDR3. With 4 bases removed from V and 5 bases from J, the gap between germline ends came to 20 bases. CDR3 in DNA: TGTGCCTGGACACCGGGGCCAAACCCGAAGAATGAAAAACTGTTTTTT. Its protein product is CAWTPGPNPKNEKLFF.

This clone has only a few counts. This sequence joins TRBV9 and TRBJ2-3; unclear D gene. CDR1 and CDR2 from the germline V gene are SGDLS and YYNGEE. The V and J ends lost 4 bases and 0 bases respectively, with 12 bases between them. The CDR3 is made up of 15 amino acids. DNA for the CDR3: TGTGCCAGCAGCCCCCGCGGAATCAGCACAGATACGCAGTATTTT. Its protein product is CASSPRGISTDTQYF. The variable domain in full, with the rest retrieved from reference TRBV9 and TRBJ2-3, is DSGVTQTPKHLITATGQRVTLRCSPRSGDLSVYWYQQSLDQGLQFLIQYYNGEERAKGNILERFSAQQFPDLHSELNLSSLELGDSALYFCASSPRGISTDTQYFGPGTRLTVL.

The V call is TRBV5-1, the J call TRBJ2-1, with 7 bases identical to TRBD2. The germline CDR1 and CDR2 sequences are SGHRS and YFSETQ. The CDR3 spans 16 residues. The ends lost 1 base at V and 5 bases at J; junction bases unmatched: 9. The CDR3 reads CASSLPQRDQNNEQFF. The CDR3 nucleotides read TGCGCCAGCAGCTTGCCCCAGCGGGACCAAAACAATGAGCAGTTCTTC.

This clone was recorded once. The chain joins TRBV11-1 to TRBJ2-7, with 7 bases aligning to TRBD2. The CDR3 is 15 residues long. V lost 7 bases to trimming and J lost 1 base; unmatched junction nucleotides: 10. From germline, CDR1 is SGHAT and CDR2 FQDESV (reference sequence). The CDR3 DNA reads TGTGCCAGCACCGGAGGGAGGGCGAAGTCCTACGAGCAGTACTTC. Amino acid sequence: CASTGGRAKSYEQYF.

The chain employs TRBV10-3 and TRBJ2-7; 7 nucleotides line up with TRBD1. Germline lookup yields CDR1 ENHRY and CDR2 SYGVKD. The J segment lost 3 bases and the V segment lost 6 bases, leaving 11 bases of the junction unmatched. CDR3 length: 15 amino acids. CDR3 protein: CAIRAGTENYYEQYF. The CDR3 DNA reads TGTGCCATCAGAGCTGGGACAGAAAACTACTACGAGCAGTACTTC.